A selection of T cell receptor beta chains follows, all from one sample in a study of blood T cell repertoires in COVID-19. Here immunoSEQ multiplex PCR was the method, and the copy in TCRdb shows in-frame clones only, minus some. The data hold about 170,000 clones, with about 85% observed a single time. The sequencing sample was made of peripheral blood. These receptors were taken from a human donor with acute or convalescent COVID-19. The donor label of this sample is uncertain. Each CDR3 is given with its conserved first and last residue. The D gene is left open where the match is weak. A clone size is listed for some rows: how often the clone was seen (once, few, many), or a class if it is expanded.

D gene	clone size	J gene	V gene	CDR3 DNA	CDR3 protein
-	few	TRBJ2-5	TRBV3-1/TRBV3-2	TGTGCCAGCAGCCAAGAAGGGGGAAAGACCCAGTACTTC	CASSQEGGKTQYF
-	-	TRBJ2-2	TRBV9	TGTGCCAGCAGCGTGCCAATGGGGGACACTGGCACCGGGGAGCTGTTTTTT	CASSVPMGDTGTGELFF
-	-	TRBJ2-7	TRBV28	TGTGCCAGCAGTTTGGGGCAGAAGTCCTACGAGCAGTACTTC	CASSLGQKSYEQYF
TRBD1	-	TRBJ2-6	TRBV19	TGTGCCAGTATGGGCTCTTGGGGACAGCTAATATCCGGGGCCAACGTCCTGACTTTC	CASMGSWGQLISGANVLTF
TRBD2	-	TRBJ2-5	TRBV19	TGTGCCAGTAGCCCGGGGCTAGCGGGGGGGCTGCAAGAGACCCAGTACTTC	CASSPGLAGGLQETQYF
-	-	TRBJ2-1	TRBV7-6	TGTGCCAGCAGCTTAGAAGCGAATTCCTACAATGAGCAGTTCTTC	CASSLEANSYNEQFF
TRBD1	-	TRBJ2-6	TRBV15	TGTGCCACCAGCACTGGGACAGGGGTAGCTGGGGCCAACGTCCTGACTTTC	CATSTGTGVAGANVLTF
TRBD1	-	TRBJ1-1	TRBV30	TGTGCCTGGAGCTGGGCAGGGGGGAGCACTGAAGCTTTCTTT	CAWSWAGGSTEAFF
-	-	TRBJ1-1	TRBV5-1	TGCGCCAGCAGCTTGAGTCAGGTAATGAACACTGAAGCTTTCTTT	CASSLSQVMNTEAFF
-	-	TRBJ2-7	TRBV4-2	TGTGCCAGCAGCCCGCGAACAGGCTCCTACGAGCAGTACTTC	CASSPRTGSYEQYF
TRBD1	-	TRBJ2-7	TRBV7-6	TGTGCCAGCAGCCCCGACAGGGGACACTACGAGCAGTACTTC	CASSPDRGHYEQYF
TRBD1	-	TRBJ2-1	TRBV4-2	TGTGCCAGCAGCCTAACCCCCAGGGGGCACAATGAGCAGTTCTTC	CASSLTPRGHNEQFF
-	-	TRBJ2-4	TRBV11-2	TGTGCCAGCAGCCACGGCCGGGACTTCCGAGCCAAAAACATTCAGTACTTC	CASSHGRDFRAKNIQYF
-	-	TRBJ1-1	TRBV30	TGTGCCTGGAGTGAGGGGTCGAACACTGAAGCTTTCTTT	CAWSEGSNTEAFF
-	-	TRBJ2-7	TRBV28	TGTGCCAGCAGCACCCTTCACGCCGGGGGTCTCTACGAGCAGTACTTC	CASSTLHAGGLYEQYF
-	-	TRBJ1-5	TRBV29-1	TGCAGCGTCACCTTTACTGATAGCAATCAGCCCCAGCATTTT	CSVTFTDSNQPQHF
-	-	TRBJ2-2	TRBV7-2	TGTGCCAGCAGCTTTCTAATCGGGGAGCTGTTTTTT	CASSFLIGELFF
-	-	TRBJ1-6	TRBV7-8	TGTGCCAGCAGCGTGCAGGCGGGGACCAATTCACCCCTCCACTTT	CASSVQAGTNSPLHF
-	-	TRBJ1-5	TRBV24-1	TGTGCCACCAGTGATACAGGAAGCAATCAGCCCCAGCATTTT	CATSDTGSNQPQHF
TRBD1	-	TRBJ2-3	TRBV6-5	TGTGCCAGCAGTTACTACGGCAGGGGGCAGTCAGATACGCAGTATTTT	CASSYYGRGQSDTQYF
-	-	TRBJ1-1	TRBV13	TGTGCCAGCAGCTCCCCTATCGCGAGCACTGAAGCTTTCTTT	CASSSPIASTEAFF
TRBD1	-	TRBJ1-3	TRBV9	TGTGCCAGCAGCCCCGGGGACAGGGAAAACACCATATATTTT	CASSPGDRENTIYF
-	-	TRBJ2-5	TRBV2	TGTGCCAGCAGTGAAGATCAGATGACAGGAGAGACCCAGTACTTC	CASSEDQMTGETQYF
-	once	TRBJ1-1	TRBV6-5	TGTGCCAGCAGTCTGAGTGTGAGAACTGAAGCTTTCTTT	CASSLSVRTEAFF
-	-	TRBJ1-2	TRBV28	TGTGCCAGCAGTTTATCAGAACGCTACACCTTC	CASSLSERYTF
TRBD1	-	TRBJ1-2	TRBV24-1	TGTGCCACCAGTGATTCTGGACAGGGGAGAGGTGGCTACACCTTC	CATSDSGQGRGGYTF
TRBD1	-	TRBJ2-7	TRBV3-1/TRBV3-2	TGTGCCAGCAGCCACAGGGGGCTTATCGGCGAGCAGTACTTC	CASSHRGLIGEQYF
-	-	TRBJ2-2	TRBV5-1	TGCGCCAGCGGGCCCCAGACGGCAAACACCGGGGAGCTGTTTTTT	CASGPQTANTGELFF
-	-	TRBJ1-4	TRBV30	TGTGCCTGGAGCAAAAGAGGAATTACTAATGAAAAACTGTTTTTT	CAWSKRGITNEKLFF
-	-	TRBJ2-7	TRBV7-2	TGTGCCAGCAGCTCCCCGGGGTTTCGGGGGAATCTAGTTCGCTACGAGCAGTACTTC	CASSSPGFRGNLVRYEQYF
TRBD2	-	TRBJ2-3	TRBV5-6	TGTGCCAGCAGCCCACGCGGGGGAACCTTTTTCACAGATACGCAGTATTTT	CASSPRGGTFFTDTQYF